This T cell receptor beta chain derives from a study of blood T cell repertoires in COVID-19. Looking at the study overall: The cDNA or gDNA used as material had been derived from T cells, B-cell-depleted T cells, or PBMCs.

The CDR3 extends over 13 amino acids. V was clipped by 10 bases and J by 8 bases, with 18 bases between them. Per the original data handling: Counts of nucleated cells, estimated from reference gene primer amplification, were obtained. TCRdb keeps only in-frame clones here, not all; method: immunoSEQ multiplex PCR. V and J calls and clone size are as listed in that table; D and trimming were resolved from the DNA. The table has about 150,000 clones, more than 75% seen once. The sequence came from a man aged 65-85 years with acute or convalescent COVID-19. The gene calls are TRBV12-3 or TRBV12-4 and TRBJ1-3; D is unresolved. The sample consisted of peripheral blood. The CDR3 is CAIRKPGGYTIYF. For the CDR3, the DNA is TGTGCCATTAGAAAACCAGGTGGTTACACCATATATTTT.